This T cell receptor beta chain was captured in a study of shared clonotypes between healthy human individuals. Background on the study: Each donor contributed plates that comprised three CD4 naive, three CD4 memory, two CD8 naive and one CD8 memory. General study findings and limits: Only blood was sampled; tissue repertoires likely differ. Roughly 5% of naive CD4 clonotypes were shared across a handful of donors.

Worth noting for this clone: The antigen is unknown.

With V trimmed by 1 base and J by 3 bases, 5 bases remained unmatched. The length of the CDR3 is 15 residues. The germline CDR1 and CDR2 sequences are MDHEN and SYDVKM. Here immunoSEQ multiplex PCR was the method, and the copy in TCRdb shows in-frame clones only, minus some. The sample consists of 650,000 to 750,000 clones, roughly 78% of them appearing once. The rearrangement joins TRBV28 to TRBJ1-2; 7 nucleotides align to TRBD1. The TCR was taken from a young woman in good health. Sequencing was carried out using memory CD4+ T cells sorted from blood. Noted subset: CD45RA-negative fraction. The CDR3 sequence: CASSLFWDSDYGYTF. CDR3 in DNA: TGTGCCAGCAGTTTATTTTGGGACAGCGACTATGGCTACACCTTC.